This passage covers 7 T cell receptor beta chains from one sample sequenced in a study of blood T cell repertoires in COVID-19. Here immunoSEQ multiplex PCR was the method, and the copy in TCRdb shows in-frame clones only, minus some. The sample yields about 170,000 clones, approximately 84% seen once. The sequencing sample was made of peripheral blood. The source is an older man with active or convalescent COVID-19.

The chain couples TRBV9 to TRBJ2-1, with 13 positions matching TRBD2. Germline V gene sequence: CDR1 SGDLS, CDR2 YYNGEE. Trimming took 3 bases from V and 3 from J; bases not matched to a gene: 9. The CDR3 has 18 residues. Here the CDR3 DNA reads TGTGCCAGCAGCGCCCGGACTAGCGGGGGAAAAAACTACAATGAGCAGTTCTTC. Protein: CASSARTSGGKNYNEQFF.

The V gene is TRBV27, the J gene TRBJ2-3; tentatively, D is TRBD1 (5 bases). The CDR3 consists of 15 residues. In germline, CDR1 is MNHEY, CDR2 SMNVEV (reference sequence). Trimming removed 7 bases at V and 4 bases at J, with 18 bases between. CDR3 coding DNA: TGTGCCAGCAACTCTTTAGGGGTTGGGTCAGATACGCAGTATTTT. It codes for CASNSLGVGSDTQYF.

This clone was found a few times. The V and J genes are TRBV30 and TRBJ1-5, with TRBD1 matching over 10 bases. Germline CDR1 and CDR2: GTSNPN and SVGIG (reference sequence). This CDR3 region has 15 residues. J was trimmed by 6 bases and V by 1 base; bases with no gene match: 6. CDR3 in DNA: TGTGCCTGGAGTGCAGGACAGGGGGTCGGTCAGCCCCAGCATTTT. This encodes CAWSAGQGVGQPQHF.

The chain combines TRBV10-3 with TRBJ1-5; 9 nucleotides align to TRBD1. Losses at the gene ends were 3 bases for V and 6 bases for J; bases not matched to a gene: 6. This CDR3 has 15 residues. The germline gives CDR1 ENHRY, CDR2 SYGVKD. The CDR3 nucleotides are TGTGCCATCAGTGACGAACAGGGGGCGGCTCAGCCCCAGCATTTT. Protein sequence: CAISDEQGAAQPQHF.

This clone was detected a few times. V usage is TRBV5-1 and J usage is TRBJ2-5, with 9 nucleotides matching TRBD1. The CDR3 is 17 amino acids. The J segment lost 4 bases and the V segment lost 0 bases, leaving 10 bases of the junction unmatched. Germline CDR1 is SGHRS and CDR2 is YFSETQ. Here the CDR3 DNA reads TGCGCCAGCAGCTTGGCCTATGGGACAGGGATGGGAGAGACCCAGTACTTC. It codes for CASSLAYGTGMGETQYF. Using reference TRBV5-1 and TRBJ2-5 for the parts outside the CDR3, the full variable domain is KAGVTQTPRYLIKTRGQQVTLSCSPISGHRSVSWYQQTPGQGLQFLFEYFSETQRNKGNFPGRFSGRQFSNSRSEMNVSTLELGDSALYLCASSLAYGTGMGETQYFGPGTRLLVL.

This chain uses TRBV5-1 with TRBJ2-5, with 12 bases lining up with TRBD2. With 4 bases clipped from V and 4 bases from J, the junction kept 5 bases outside the gene matches. This CDR3 is built from 15 residues. Germline assignment: CDR1 SGHRS and CDR2 YFSETQ. CDR3 residues: CASSASSGRAETQYF. The CDR3 nucleotides are TGCGCCAGCAGCGCTTCTAGCGGGAGGGCAGAGACCCAGTACTTC.

Only a few counts were recorded for this clone. This chain links TRBV3-1 (or the pseudogene TRBV3-2) with TRBJ1-5, with D tentatively TRBD1 (5 bases). The V end was cut by 0 bases, the J end by 7 bases, with 7 bases between. The V gene's germline CDR1 is LGHDT and CDR2 YNNKEL (reference sequence). CDR3 size: 13 residues. The CDR3 coding sequence is TGTGCCAGCAGCCAAGATGGGGGGCAGCCCCAGCATTTT. This encodes CASSQDGGQPQHF.